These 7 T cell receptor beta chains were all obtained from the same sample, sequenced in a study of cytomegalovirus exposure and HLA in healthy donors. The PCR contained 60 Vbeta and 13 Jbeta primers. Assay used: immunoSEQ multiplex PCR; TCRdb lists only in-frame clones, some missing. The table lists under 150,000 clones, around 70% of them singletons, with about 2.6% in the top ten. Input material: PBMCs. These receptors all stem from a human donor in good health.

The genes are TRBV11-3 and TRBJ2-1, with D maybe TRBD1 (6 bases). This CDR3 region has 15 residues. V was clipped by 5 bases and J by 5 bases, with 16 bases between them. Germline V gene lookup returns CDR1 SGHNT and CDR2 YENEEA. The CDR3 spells CASSQDRFGHNEQFF. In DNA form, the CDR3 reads TGTGCCAGCAGCCAAGACAGGTTTGGTCACAATGAGCAGTTCTTC.

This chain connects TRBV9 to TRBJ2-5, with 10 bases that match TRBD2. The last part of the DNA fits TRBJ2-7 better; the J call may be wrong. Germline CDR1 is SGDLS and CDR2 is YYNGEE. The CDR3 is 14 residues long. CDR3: CASGPSGSSYEQYF. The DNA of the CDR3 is TGTGCCAGCGGACCTAGCGGGAGCTCCTACGAGCAGTACTTC.

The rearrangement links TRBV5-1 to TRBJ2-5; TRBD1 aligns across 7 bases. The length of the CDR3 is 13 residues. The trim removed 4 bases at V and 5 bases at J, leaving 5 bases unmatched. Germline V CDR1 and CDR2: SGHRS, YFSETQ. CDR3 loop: CASSIDRAETQYF. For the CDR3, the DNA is TGCGCCAGCAGCATCGACAGGGCGGAGACCCAGTACTTC.

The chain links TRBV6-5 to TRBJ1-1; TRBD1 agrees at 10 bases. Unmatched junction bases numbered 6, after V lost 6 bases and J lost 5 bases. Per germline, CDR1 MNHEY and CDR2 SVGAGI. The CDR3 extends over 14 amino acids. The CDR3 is CASRGTGVRTEAFF. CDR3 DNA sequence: TGTGCCAGCAGGGGGACAGGGGTGAGAACTGAAGCTTTCTTT.

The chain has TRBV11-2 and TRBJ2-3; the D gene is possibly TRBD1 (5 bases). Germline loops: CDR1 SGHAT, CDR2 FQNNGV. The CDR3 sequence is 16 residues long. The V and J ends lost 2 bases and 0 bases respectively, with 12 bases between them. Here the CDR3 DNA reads TGTGCCAGCAGCTTAATAGGGCAGGGCAGCACAGATACGCAGTATTTT. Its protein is CASSLIGQGSTDTQYF.

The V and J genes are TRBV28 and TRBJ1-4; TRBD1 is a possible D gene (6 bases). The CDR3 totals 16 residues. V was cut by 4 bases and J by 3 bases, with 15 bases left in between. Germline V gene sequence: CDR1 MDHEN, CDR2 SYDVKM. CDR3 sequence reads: CASSSTVGAANEKLFF. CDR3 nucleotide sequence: TGTGCCAGCAGTTCCACTGTGGGGGCGGCTAATGAAAAACTGTTTTTT.

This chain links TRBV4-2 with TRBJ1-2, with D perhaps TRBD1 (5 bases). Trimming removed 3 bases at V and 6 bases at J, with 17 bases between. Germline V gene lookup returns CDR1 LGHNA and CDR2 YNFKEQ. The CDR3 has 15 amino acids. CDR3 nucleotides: TGTGCCAGCAGCCACCCATCCCAGGGAATCGATGGCTACACCTTC. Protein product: CASSHPSQGIDGYTF.